The 23 T cell receptor beta chains presented below share a single source sample, sequenced in a study of T-cell memory formation after mild COVID-19. TCRdb recomputed calls from the 5' RACE reads with MiXCR, one row per CDR3 protein. The repertoire holds tens of thousands of distinct CDR3 sequences, with 25% to 35% as singletons. Source material: PBMCs or a T cell subset sorted from them (not recorded which). Every receptor here comes from a man in his late teens or twenties who had mild COVID-19 (a few samples of this study predate the infection). Cell type and time point are not known.

The chain links TRBV7-3 to TRBJ2-1; the D call may be TRBD1 or TRBD2 (6 bases each). Germline V gene data show CDR1 as SGHTA and CDR2 as FQGTGA. The CDR3 extends over 16 amino acids. V lost 2 bases to trimming and J lost 2 bases, with 13 bases between them. The CDR3 protein is CASSLLSGAPYNEQFF. The CDR3 DNA reads as TGTGCCAGCAGCTTACTGTCGGGGGCCCCCTACAATGAGCAGTTCTTC. The full variable domain, its missing parts supplied by reference TRBV7-3 and TRBJ2-1, is GAGVSQTPSNKVTEKGKYVELRCDPISGHTALYWYRQSLGQGPEFLIYFQGTGAADDSGLPNDRFFAVRPEGSVSTLKIQRTERGDSAVYLCASSLLSGAPYNEQFFGPGTRLTVL.

This clonotype was picked up a small number of times. The rearrangement joins TRBV12-3 or TRBV12-4 to TRBJ2-3; 10 bases map to TRBD2. V was pared by 5 bases and J by 6 bases, with 11 bases of the junction left unmatched. The CDR3 runs to 16 residues. Here the CDR3 DNA reads TGTGCCAGCAGTGACCCCACTAGCGGGGTATCGGATACGCAGTATTTT. Amino acids: CASSDPTSGVSDTQYF.

This clonotype was observed a few times. The chain employs TRBV7-3 and TRBJ2-7; 7 nucleotides align to TRBD1. Per germline, CDR1 SGHTA and CDR2 FQGTGA. Trimming cost V 5 bases and J 0 bases; bases outside gene matches: 4. This CDR3 is 14 amino acids long. As DNA, the CDR3 is TGTGCCAGCAGCCGCAGGGACAGCTCCTACGAGCAGTACTTC. Protein sequence: CASSRRDSSYEQYF.

In this sample, this clonotype turned up a few times. The V call is TRBV12-3 or TRBV12-4, the J call TRBJ1-3, with a weak D call TRBD1 (5 bases). The CDR3 length is 15 residues. V was clipped by 6 bases and J by 9 bases, with 21 bases between them. CDR3 nucleotide sequence: TGTGCCAGCAGACTTGACCGGGGGAAGGGCCGCACCATATATTTT. This gives the protein CASRLDRGKGRTIYF.

The chain carries TRBV27 and TRBJ2-7; 10 nucleotides match TRBD1. Germline V lookup: CDR1 MNHEY, CDR2 SMNVEV (reference sequence). With 1 base clipped from V and 6 bases from J, the junction kept 6 bases outside the gene matches. This CDR3 has 15 amino acids. For the CDR3, the DNA is TGTGCCAGCAGTTTATGGAAGACAGGGGGCGGCGAGCAGTACTTC. This gives the protein CASSLWKTGGGEQYF.

This clonotype was detected only a few times. The V call is TRBV5-1, the J call TRBJ2-7; D perhaps matches TRBD2 (5 bases). V lost 4 bases to trimming and J lost 0 bases, with 8 bases between them. The germline gives CDR1 SGHRS, CDR2 YFSETQ. The CDR3 contains 13 residues. The CDR3 DNA follows: TGCGCCAGCAGCCCCGGGGACTCCTACGAGCAGTACGTC. Residues: CASSPGDSYEQYV.

V and J are TRBV6-1 and TRBJ2-2; D may correspond to TRBD1 or TRBD2 (5 bases each). CDR1 MNHNS and CDR2 SASEGT come from the germline V gene. This CDR3 is built from 15 residues. Deletions cut 4 bases from V and 6 bases from J, with 15 bases between. The CDR3 nucleotides read TGTGCCAGCAGTGGCCTTTTGGGGGTCGCCGGGGAGCTGTTTTTT. Translation: CASSGLLGVAGELFF.

This clonotype occurred many times. The gene calls are TRBV4-3 and TRBJ2-6; possibly TRBD1 or TRBD2 for D (5 bases each). This CDR3 contains 18 residues. CDR1 is LGHNA, CDR2 YSLEER, per germline. V lost 0 bases, J lost 0 bases, and 12 bases lay in between. CDR3: CASSQDQKGPSGANVLTF. Here the CDR3 DNA reads TGCGCCAGCAGCCAAGATCAGAAGGGACCCTCTGGGGCCAACGTCCTGACTTTC.

This clonotype was recorded a few times. This chain connects TRBV4-3 to TRBJ2-3; D remains ambiguous. The germline V gene encodes CDR1 LGHNA and CDR2 YSLEER. The CDR3 spans 17 residues. Trimming cost V 0 bases and J 0 bases, with 13 bases left between them. DNA of the CDR3: TGCGCCAGCAGCCAAGATCCCCCCAGTGCTAGCACAGATACGCAGTATTTT. Translating gives CASSQDPPSASTDTQYF.

In this sample, this clonotype turned up once. CDR3 region: CASSPPSGNTGELFF. Written as DNA, the CDR3 is TGTGCCAGCAGCCCTCCTAGCGGAAACACCGGGGAGCTGTTTTTT. The rearrangement links TRBV4-2 to TRBJ2-2; the match to TRBD2 covers 7 bases. The CDR3 extends over 15 amino acids. The V gene end was trimmed by 4 bases and the J gene end by 2 bases; junction bases not matched to a gene: 4. The germline gives CDR1 LGHNA, CDR2 YNFKEQ.

This clonotype has more than one count but fewer than ten. The chain uses TRBV4-1 and TRBJ2-5, with 8 bases lining up with TRBD1. The trim removed 3 bases at V and 1 base at J, leaving 7 bases unmatched. There are 16 residues in the CDR3. CDR1 is MGHRA and CDR2 is YSYEKL in the germline V gene. The CDR3 bases are TGCGCCAGCAGCCATCTCACTGGACAGGGCCAAGAGACCCAGTACTTC. This translates into CASSHLTGQGQETQYF.

The chain is built from TRBV7-9 and TRBJ1-1; TRBD1 aligns across 7 bases. Germline V CDR1 and CDR2: SEHNR, FQNEAQ (reference sequence). The CDR3 consists of 14 residues. The trim removed 6 bases at V and 0 bases at J, leaving 4 bases unmatched. CDR3 amino acids: CASRPGQMNTEAFF. For the CDR3, the DNA is TGTGCCAGCAGACCGGGACAGATGAACACTGAAGCTTTCTTT.

J is TRBJ2-7 and V is TRBV11-2, with 9 bases identical to TRBD1. CDR1 is SGHAT, CDR2 FQNNGV, per germline. The ends lost 3 bases at V and 2 bases at J; junction bases unmatched: 2. The CDR3 has 14 amino acids. CDR3 nucleotides: TGTGCCAGCAGCTTTGGACAGGGGACCTACGAGCAGTACGTC. Translating it yields CASSFGQGTYEQYV.

This clonotype has only a few counts. V is TRBV7-2 and J is TRBJ2-1; 8 bases are a match to TRBD1. V was pared by 4 bases and J by 9 bases, with 11 bases of the junction left unmatched. This CDR3 region has 15 residues. Germline values: CDR1 SGHTA, CDR2 FQGNSA. As DNA, the CDR3 is TGTGCCAGCAGCTCTTACAGGGGGTCTGTGGCTGAGCAGTTCTTC. This codes for CASSSYRGSVAEQFF.

This clonotype occurred once. This chain connects TRBV13 to TRBJ2-5; TRBD2 matches at 8 bases. The CDR3 spans 17 residues. Germline CDR1 PRHDT, CDR2 FYEKMQ (reference sequence). V was clipped by 3 bases and J by 3 bases; unmatched bases: 12. This chain's CDR3 is CASSLERGGRGEETQYF. The CDR3 DNA reads TGTGCCAGCAGCTTGGAACGGGGGGGCCGAGGTGAAGAGACCCAGTACTTC.

The chain links TRBV4-2 to TRBJ2-3; 8 positions match TRBD2. Trimming took 0 bases from V and 4 from J; bases not matched to a gene: 6. CDR1 is LGHNA, CDR2 YNFKEQ, per germline. This CDR3 comprises 16 residues. The chain's CDR3 is CASSQDIGGASDTQYF. CDR3 in DNA: TGTGCCAGCAGCCAAGATATCGGGGGGGCTTCAGATACGCAGTATTTT.

The rearrangement links TRBV10-3 to TRBJ2-1; tentatively, D is TRBD1 or TRBD2 (5 bases each). From germline, CDR1 is ENHRY and CDR2 SYGVKD. V lost 10 bases and J lost 0, with 16 bases in between. This CDR3 has 15 residues. The CDR3 spells CASALPGASYNEQFF. In DNA form, the CDR3 reads TGTGCCAGCGCCTTGCCCGGGGCCTCCTACAATGAGCAGTTCTTC.

This clonotype has more than one count but fewer than ten. The genes are TRBV20-1 and TRBJ2-7; possibly TRBD1 for D (5 bases). Germline V gene data show CDR1 as DFQATT and CDR2 as SNEGSKA (reference sequence). This CDR3 comprises 13 residues. The ends were cut back, 3 bases at V and 3 bases at J, with 12 bases in the middle. The CDR3 loop is CSARGQTNYEQYV. DNA for the CDR3: TGCAGTGCTAGGGGGCAGACAAACTACGAGCAGTACGTC.

The chain uses TRBV27 and TRBJ2-7; 10 bases align to TRBD1. The ends lost 5 bases at V and 5 bases at J; junction bases unmatched: 9. CDR3 length: 15 residues. Germline assignment: CDR1 MNHEY and CDR2 SMNVEV (reference sequence). The CDR3 region has the DNA TGTGCCAGCAGTACTCGGCAGACAGGGGGCCACGAGCAGTACTTC. The encoded protein is CASSTRQTGGHEQYF.

The chain recombines TRBV4-3 with TRBJ1-6; D is perhaps TRBD1 (5 bases). V shed 0 bases and J shed 1 base, with 13 bases lying between them. CDR1 LGHNA and CDR2 YSLEER come from the germline V gene. The CDR3 runs 18 residues. In DNA form, the CDR3 reads TGCGCCAGCAGCCAAGATAGGAGGGGCCCGTCCTATAATTCACCCCTCCACTTT. As protein: CASSQDRRGPSYNSPLHF.

The rearrangement uses TRBV7-8 and TRBJ1-2, with TRBD1 as a possible D gene (5 bases). The V gene's germline CDR1 is SGHVS and CDR2 FQNEAQ. Trimming shortened V by 5 bases and J by 7 bases, and 17 bases separated the two germline ends. The CDR3 extends over 14 amino acids. The CDR3 coding sequence is TGTGCCAGCAGCCTCTCCGGGGGGTTGGCTGGCTACACCTTC. As protein: CASSLSGGLAGYTF.

This clonotype was seen a handful of times. This sequence joins TRBV12-3 or TRBV12-4 and TRBJ2-5; 7 nucleotides align to TRBD2. V lost 5 bases to trimming and J lost 1 base; unmatched junction nucleotides: 4. The CDR3 loop spans 14 amino acids. The CDR3 loop is CASSPTSSQETQYF. In DNA, the CDR3 is TGTGCCAGCAGTCCGACTAGCTCCCAAGAGACCCAGTACTTC.

This clonotype was seen a handful of times. V is TRBV5-1 and J is TRBJ2-2; perhaps TRBD1 as D (6 bases). Germline values: CDR1 SGHRS, CDR2 YFSETQ. The CDR3 has 14 residues. V was shortened by 1 base and J by 5 bases, with 9 bases between the two germline ends. CDR3 DNA sequence: TGCGCCAGCAGCTTGCGCAGGGGAACCGGGGAGCTGTTTTTT. This codes for CASSLRRGTGELFF.